The 28 T cell receptor beta chains reported below all come from one sample, sequenced in a study of early T cells in non-severe SARS-CoV-2 infection (dated by TCRdb to about 2021). The library was generated by 5' RACE. Sequencing used a NextSeq 500. Clones were called with MiXCR by TCRdb after fastp trimmed the public reads at Q25, and only in-frame beta chains were retained. When rows share a CDR3 protein, they turn into one entry using the most common DNA and genes. The sample yields approximately 73,000 distinct CDR3 sequences; roughly 13% were counted once. Of the sample, 1.1% is held by the ten largest clones. Source material: whole blood. The source of these receptors is an adult who was a healthcare worker with PCR-confirmed SARS-CoV-2 infection or an uninfected control (not recorded which).

CDR3 nucleotides: TGTGCCAGCAGCTTAGATGGTAGCGGGAGGGCCGCAGATACGCAGTATTTT. Translated, it gives CASSLDGSGRAADTQYF. The V gene is TRBV7-9, the J gene TRBJ2-3; 11 bases are shared with TRBD2. Germline CDR1 reads SEHNR; CDR2 reads FQNEAQ (reference sequence). There are 17 residues in the CDR3. V trimming: 1 base; J trimming: 4 bases; junction bases outside the gene matches: 7.

In this sample, this clonotype turned up a few times. The chain joins TRBV12-3 or TRBV12-4 to TRBJ1-2, with D unresolved. The length of the CDR3 is 13 residues. Trimming shortened V by 3 bases and J by 2 bases, and 7 bases separated the two germline ends. In DNA form, the CDR3 reads TGTGCCAGCAGTTTTCAGAAAAACTATGGCTACACCTTC. Protein product: CASSFQKNYGYTF.

Details on this clonotype: Being one base from a much bigger clone, this may be a read error. The chain combines TRBV12-3 or TRBV12-4 with TRBJ2-3; D possibly corresponds to TRBD2 (6 bases). V lost 3 bases, J lost 4 bases, and 17 bases lay in between. The CDR3 is made up of 16 amino acids. The CDR3 nucleotides are TGTGCCAGCAGTTTGTTCCCGGGGGTCCGGGCAGATACGCAGTATTTT. It specifies CASSLFPGVRADTQYF.

Of note for this clonotype: Just one base apart from a much larger clone, this may be a read error. The chain carries TRBV28 and TRBJ2-7; D might be TRBD1 or TRBD2, each matching 7 bases. CDR3 length: 16 residues. Germline values: CDR1 MDHEN, CDR2 SYDVKM. Trimming removed 3 bases at V and 4 bases at J, with 19 bases between. Written as DNA, the CDR3 is TGTGCCAGCAGTTTCCCTTTCACAGGGGACTATTACGAGCAGTACTTC. This codes for CASSFPFTGDYYEQYF. Together with reference TRBV28 and TRBJ2-7, the CDR3 gives the full variable domain: DVKVTQSSRYLVKRTGEKVFLECVQDMDHENMFWYRQDPGLGLRLIYFSYDVKMKEKGDIPEGYSVSREKKERFSLILESASTNQTSMYLCASSFPFTGDYYEQYFGPGTRLTVT.

This clonotype was detected ten times or more. The chain couples TRBV12-3 or TRBV12-4 to TRBJ1-2, with D perhaps matching TRBD1 (5 bases). The CDR3 loop spans 13 amino acids. The V and J ends lost 7 bases and 6 bases respectively, with 15 bases between them. In DNA form, the CDR3 reads TGTGCCAGCACCCTTGGGACTTTCCATGGCTACACCTTC. It encodes CASTLGTFHGYTF.

This clonotype was seen more than once but under ten times. The chain carries TRBV29-1 and TRBJ2-2; 9 bases line up with TRBD1. The CDR3 is 15 residues long. V lost 6 bases, J lost 5 bases, and 10 bases stayed unmatched. Germline loops: CDR1 SQVTM, CDR2 ANQGSEA. The CDR3 reads CSVATGQGITGELFF. Written as DNA, the CDR3 is TGCAGCGTCGCCACGGGACAGGGAATAACCGGGGAGCTGTTTTTT.

The rearrangement joins TRBV10-2 to TRBJ1-1; TRBD1 might be the D (5 bases). There are 14 residues in the CDR3. The V end was cut by 7 bases, the J end by 7 bases, with 19 bases between. Germline CDR1 reads WSHSY; CDR2 reads SAAADI. The chain's CDR3 is CASTQGLGALEAFF. The CDR3 DNA reads as TGCGCCAGCACCCAGGGACTCGGAGCTCTTGAAGCTTTCTTT.

The chain is built from TRBV6-5 and TRBJ2-1; 10 bases are a match to TRBD2. The CDR3 is 15 amino acids. J was trimmed by 5 bases and V by 5 bases; bases with no gene match: 6. CDR1 MNHEY and CDR2 SVGAGI come from the germline V gene. This chain's CDR3 is CASSLTSGENNEQFF. The CDR3, as DNA: TGTGCCAGCAGTCTTACTAGCGGGGAAAACAATGAGCAGTTCTTC.

J is TRBJ1-6 and V is TRBV5-1, with TRBD1 as a possible D gene (5 bases). Germline V lookup: CDR1 SGHRS, CDR2 YFSETQ. CDR3 length: 17 residues. Between the trimmed V and J ends, which lost 1 base and 9 bases, there was a span of 20 bases. The CDR3 region has the DNA TGCGCCAGCAGCTTGAGTAGGGGTTCCACCGTCGGTTCACCCCTCCACTTT. Residues: CASSLSRGSTVGSPLHF.

The chain combines TRBV20-1 with TRBJ2-1, with 9 nucleotides matching TRBD2. The CDR3 consists of 13 residues. Per germline, CDR1 DFQATT and CDR2 SNEGSKA (reference sequence). V dropped 7 bases and J dropped 4; count of bases not matched to a gene: 5. The CDR3 sequence is CSVETSGYNEQFF. In DNA form, the CDR3 reads TGCAGTGTGGAGACTAGCGGTTACAATGAGCAGTTCTTC.

This clonotype was seen many times. The J gene is TRBJ2-1, the V gene TRBV5-6; 9 bases are shared with TRBD2. Germline CDR1 reads SGHDT; CDR2 reads YYEEEE. The V and J ends lost 2 bases and 4 bases, in that order; junction bases with no gene match: 7. The CDR3 covers 16 residues. The CDR3 sequence: CASSFSGSSAYNEQFF. DNA for the CDR3: TGTGCCAGCAGCTTTAGCGGGAGTAGTGCATACAATGAGCAGTTCTTC.

At least ten counts were recorded for this clonotype. This chain connects TRBV29-1 to TRBJ1-2; the D gene is possibly TRBD1 (5 bases). Germline V gene sequence: CDR1 SQVTM, CDR2 ANQGSEA. V dropped 8 bases and J dropped 4 bases, with 14 bases sitting between them. The CDR3 has 12 residues. CDR3 sequence (DNA): TGCAGCATAGGGGACGATACCTATGGCTACACCTTC. This gives the protein CSIGDDTYGYTF.

The chain uses TRBV28 and TRBJ1-1; D is undetermined. The V gene lost 4 bases and the J gene lost 4 bases, with 10 bases spanning the gap. This CDR3 is 13 amino acids long. Germline V lookup: CDR1 MDHEN, CDR2 SYDVKM. CDR3 DNA: TGTGCCAGCAGTTCAGTGGGCCGCACTGAAGCTTTCTTT. Protein sequence: CASSSVGRTEAFF.

This clonotype was detected only a few times. The chain joins TRBV6-4 to TRBJ2-2, with 9 bases identical to TRBD1. The V gene end was trimmed by 6 bases and the J gene end by 3 bases; junction bases not matched to a gene: 5. CDR1 MRHNA and CDR2 SNTAGT come from the germline V gene. There are 15 residues in the CDR3. The DNA of the CDR3 is TGTGCCAGCAGCCCGGGACAGGGCGACACCGGGGAGCTGTTTTTT. Translated, it gives CASSPGQGDTGELFF.

This clonotype was detected a few times. This rearrangement joins TRBV11-2 to TRBJ2-1, with 8 bases aligning to TRBD2. In germline, CDR1 is SGHAT, CDR2 FQNNGV. V trimming: 3 bases; J trimming: 8 bases; junction bases outside the gene matches: 6. The CDR3 extends over 14 amino acids. The chain's CDR3 is CASSLRTSRDEQFF. The CDR3 coding sequence is TGTGCCAGCAGCTTGAGGACTAGCAGGGATGAGCAGTTCTTC.

This clonotype was seen only a few times. The J gene is TRBJ2-7, the V gene TRBV27; D unclear. CDR3 length equals 16 residues. The ends were cut back, 8 bases at V and 3 bases at J, with 23 bases in the middle. Germline assignment: CDR1 MNHEY and CDR2 SMNVEV (reference sequence). CDR3 residues: CASSSPRTKGFYEQYF. The CDR3 bases are TGTGCCAGCTCCTCTCCCCGGACCAAAGGATTCTACGAGCAGTACTTC.

In its sample, this clonotype was seen many times. In this CDR3 the conserved last residue, phenylalanine or tryptophan, is missing, so a read error is likely. The chain links TRBV10-1 to TRBJ1-3; no firm D call. This CDR3 spans 15 amino acids. Trimming pared 4 bases from V and 0 bases from J, leaving 10 bases between. The germline gives CDR1 WNHNN, CDR2 SYGVQD (reference sequence). The CDR3 sequence is CASSADGSSGNTIYV. The DNA of the CDR3 is TGCGCCAGCAGTGCCGACGGAAGCTCTGGAAACACCATATATGTT.

The chain links TRBV10-3 to TRBJ2-3; no reliable D call. Germline values: CDR1 ENHRY, CDR2 SYGVKD. Trimming removed 0 bases from V and 2 bases from J, with 6 bases in between. This CDR3 spans 14 amino acids. CDR3 residues: CAISESTATDTQYF. Here the CDR3 DNA reads TGTGCCATCAGTGAGTCGACGGCCACAGATACGCAGTATTTT.

This clonotype was detected many times. V gene TRBV7-9 combines with J gene TRBJ1-1, with D unclear. V was shortened by 1 base and J by 1 base, with 4 bases between the two germline ends. Germline assignment: CDR1 SEHNR and CDR2 FQNEAQ (reference sequence). This CDR3 spans 13 amino acids. The CDR3 spells CASSLVENTEAFF. CDR3 in DNA: TGTGCCAGCAGCTTAGTAGAGAACACTGAAGCTTTCTTT.

This clonotype was counted a few times. The gene calls are TRBV5-1 and TRBJ2-5; 7 bases are a match to TRBD1. In germline, CDR1 is SGHRS, CDR2 YFSETQ. V lost 2 bases to trimming and J lost 3 bases; unmatched junction nucleotides: 1. The CDR3 runs 13 residues. The DNA for the CDR3 is TGCGCCAGCAGCTTTACAGGGGAAGAGACCCAGTACTTC. Translated, it gives CASSFTGEETQYF.

Many counts were recorded for this clonotype. The V gene is TRBV11-2, the J gene TRBJ2-5; 10 bases agree with TRBD1. In germline, CDR1 is SGHAT, CDR2 FQNNGV. Germline trimming cut 1 base from V and 6 bases from J; bases unmatched to any gene: 5. The CDR3 extends over 15 amino acids. CDR3 protein: CASSLARDRGKTQYF. CDR3 nucleotides: TGTGCCAGCAGCTTAGCCCGGGACAGGGGAAAGACCCAGTACTTC. The full variable domain, completed using reference TRBV11-2 and TRBJ2-5, is EAGVAQSPRYKIIEKRQSVAFWCNPISGHATLYWYQQILGQGPKLLIQFQNNGVVDDSQLPKDRFSAERLKGVDSTLKIQPAKLEDSAVYLCASSLARDRGKTQYFGPGTRLLVL.

The chain combines TRBV6-1 with TRBJ1-1; 8 bases align to TRBD1. In germline, CDR1 is MNHNS, CDR2 SASEGT. Unmatched junction bases numbered 2, after V lost 5 bases and J lost 0 bases. The CDR3 loop spans 14 amino acids. The CDR3 nucleotides read TGTGCCAGCAGTCGACAGGGGATGAACACTGAAGCTTTCTTT. Its protein is CASSRQGMNTEAFF.

This clonotype was detected ten times or more. This chain joins TRBV9 and TRBJ2-5, with 7 bases identical to TRBD1. In germline, CDR1 is SGDLS, CDR2 YYNGEE. The V gene end was trimmed by 0 bases and the J gene end by 6 bases; junction bases not matched to a gene: 17. The CDR3 has 18 amino acids. CDR3 nucleotides: TGTGCCAGCAGCGTAGGTTCAGGTCAGACAGGGTCGATACAGACCCAGTACTTC. As protein: CASSVGSGQTGSIQTQYF.

This clonotype came up many times. V and J are TRBV5-1 and TRBJ2-3, with 9 positions matching TRBD1. Germline V CDR1 and CDR2: SGHRS, YFSETQ. The CDR3 length is 14 residues. Unmatched junction bases numbered 7, after V lost 7 bases and J lost 4 bases. The CDR3: CASARDRAADTQYF. The CDR3 nucleotides are TGCGCCAGCGCCCGGGACAGGGCGGCAGATACGCAGTATTTT.

This clonotype was picked up a small number of times. The chain joins TRBV28 to TRBJ2-5, with 7 bases identical to TRBD2. The CDR3 has 15 amino acids. The V and J ends lost 6 bases and 5 bases, in that order; junction bases with no gene match: 12. Germline V gene sequence: CDR1 MDHEN, CDR2 SYDVKM. The CDR3 sequence: CASSPYRGLRETQYF. The CDR3 nucleotides read TGTGCCAGCAGCCCCTACCGGGGACTACGGGAGACCCAGTACTTC.

This chain joins TRBV6-9 and TRBJ2-3; 7 bases map to TRBD2. This CDR3 contains 14 residues. CDR1 is MNHGY and CDR2 is SVAAGI in the germline V gene. With 5 bases clipped from V and 3 bases from J, the junction kept 5 bases outside the gene matches. CDR3 in DNA: TGTGCCAGCAGTCCCAGCGGGAAGACAGATACGCAGTATTTT. Its protein is CASSPSGKTDTQYF.

The gene calls are TRBV18 and TRBJ2-2; no definite D call. Trimming left V 1 base short and J 0 bases short, with 3 bases between. Germline V gene sequence: CDR1 KGHSH, CDR2 LQKENI. The CDR3 is made up of 14 amino acids. CDR3 DNA: TGTGCCAGCTCACCACGTACGAACACCGGGGAGCTGTTTTTT. Translation: CASSPRTNTGELFF.

This sequence joins TRBV28 and TRBJ2-7, with 11 bases lining up with TRBD2. Germline V gives CDR1 MDHEN, CDR2 SYDVKM. The CDR3 contains 14 residues. V was clipped by 6 bases and J by 2 bases; unmatched bases: 3. Here the CDR3 DNA reads TGTGCCAGCAGCACTAGCGGGGGTACCTACGAGCAGTACTTC. Translated, it gives CASSTSGGTYEQYF.